Sequencing of this TCR beta chain was carried out in a study of cytomegalovirus exposure and HLA in healthy donors. In the PCR, 60 Vbeta and 13 Jbeta primers were used. Produced via immunoSEQ multiplex PCR; TCRdb's table is partial and in-frame only. The data show approximately 160,000 clones, more than 80% seen once. CDR3 length equals 15 residues. V gave up 8 bases and J gave up 0 bases, with 14 bases separating them. The germline V gene encodes CDR1 MDHEN and CDR2 SYDVKM. Broader study findings: One later analysis reportedly identified an Asian-associated ancestry cluster that showed fewer N-insertions than the roughly 720-donor mean. Available immune exposure information covered CMV serostatus only.

For this clone: Its target is not known.

What was sequenced was PBMCs. The receptor was isolated from a man younger than 35 in good health and CMV-seronegative. J is TRBJ1-3 and V is TRBV28, with D possibly TRBD1 on 5 matching bases. The CDR3, as DNA: TGTGCCAGCCAGACGACAGCCAGCTCTGGAAACACCATATATTTT. It translates to CASQTTASSGNTIYF.